This T cell receptor (beta chain) appears in the sequencing data of a study of early T cells in non-severe SARS-CoV-2 infection. The wider study: Chains stayed unpaired after sequencing of bulk RNA from unsorted whole blood. Study findings and constraints: Private and CD4 specificities were missed by VDJdb matching, which favored anti-spike CD8 responses.

Attachment of unique molecular identifiers was made to individual cDNA molecules. One entry per CDR3 protein, called by TCRdb with MiXCR from the 5' RACE reads. The sample holds about 50,000 distinct CDR3 sequences, approximately 10% seen once. This clonotype was picked up many times. Its antigen is not known. At one boundary the junction diverges from the germline segment, which might be a read error. CDR3 length: 16 amino acids. The germline CDR1 and CDR2 sequences are SGHVS and FNYEAQ. This chain uses TRBV7-6 with TRBJ1-3; D remains ambiguous. This TCR was recovered from an adult who was a healthcare worker with PCR-confirmed SARS-CoV-2 infection or an uninfected control (not recorded which). The sequenced sample was whole blood. CDR3 residues: CASSLASAVSENTIYF. The CDR3 DNA reads as TGTGCCAGCAGCTTAGCGTCGGCGGTCTCTGAAAACACCATATATTTT.